These 3 T cell receptor beta chains were sequenced from one sample in a study of T cell changes during pregnancy in multiple sclerosis (dated by TCRdb to the late 2010s). The receptor library was made with the immunoSEQ multiplex PCR assay. The immuneACCESS repertoire file appears here via TCRdb, limited to in-frame rearrangements. These files lack a portion of the clones; in checked studies, under half of the deficit traces to unresolved V genes, and the cause of the others is not known. Here the sample has some 10,000 clones; 65% to 85% occur a single time. Under 20% of the sample is in the top ten clones. The specimen comprised CD8+ T cells from peripheral blood mononuclear cells, sampled in the third trimester of pregnancy. All receptors come from a female donor in good health, enrolled as a control in a pregnancy study.

A remark on this clone: Other DNA sequences from this sample encode an identical CDR3 as well. The chain links TRBV9 to TRBJ2-2; unclear D gene. The CDR3 is made up of 12 amino acids. Looked up from germline, CDR1 is SGDLS and CDR2 is YYNGEE. Trimming left V 7 bases short and J 1 base short, with 5 bases between. The CDR3 DNA sequence: TGTGCCAGCTCCCTGAACACCGGGGAGCTGTTTTTT. It yields the protein CASSLNTGELFF.

The chain employs TRBV12-5 and TRBJ1-1; the match to TRBD1 covers 8 bases. The trim removed 6 bases at V and 8 bases at J, leaving 8 bases unmatched. The CDR3 sequence is 13 residues long. Germline loops: CDR1 LGHNT, CDR2 FRNRAP. CDR3 sequence (DNA): TGTGCTAGTGGCTTGACAGGGGTAGGAGAAGCTTTCTTT. It is translated as CASGLTGVGEAFF.

A word on this clone: This sample also contains other DNA sequences that code for the same CDR3. This chain links TRBV4-2 with TRBJ1-4; tentatively, D is TRBD1 (5 bases). The V gene's germline CDR1 is LGHNA and CDR2 YNFKEQ. The length of the CDR3 is 17 residues. V was trimmed by 4 bases and J by 0 bases, leaving 15 bases between them. The CDR3 sequence: CASSPREGASTNEKLFF. The CDR3 nucleotides read TGTGCCAGCAGCCCCCGTGAAGGGGCATCAACTAATGAAAAACTGTTTTTT.